A selection of T cell receptor beta chains follows, all from one sample in a study of control samples from healthy donors and cancer patients. The data were produced by immunoSEQ multiplex PCR, yet TCRdb's version contains in-frame clones alone and is incomplete. The sample lists some 44,000 clones, over 65% occurring once. Material: formalin-fixed, paraffin-embedded tissue. These receptors were collected from a male donor with melanoma. The CDR3 runs from the conserved cysteine through the conserved F or W. A D gene is named only where the DNA matches it firmly. A row's size may be missing; if present it is once, few, many or a size class.

d_gene,abundance,j_gene,v_gene,CDR3nt,CDR3aa
.,once,TRBJ2-3,TRBV19,TGTGCCAGTAGTACGGTGGGTACGCAGTATTTT,CASSTVGTQYF
.,many,TRBJ2-5,TRBV7-9,TGTGCCAGCAGCACTTATTTATCGGACTACAAGCAAGAGACCCAGTACTTC,CASSTYLSDYKQETQYF
.,.,TRBJ2-1,TRBV29-1,TGCAGCGTTGAAGGGAGGGCGGGAACAGACAATGAGCAGTTCTTC,CSVEGRAGTDNEQFF
.,few,TRBJ2-3,TRBV9,TGTGCCAGCAGCGTAGGGGTGACAGATACGCAGTATTTT,CASSVGVTDTQYF
.,.,TRBJ2-2,TRBV19,TGTGCCAGTAGCCTTGTTTTAGCACTCGGCACCGGGGAGCTGTTTTTT,CASSLVLALGTGELFF
.,.,TRBJ2-5,TRBV12-3/TRBV12-4,TGTGCCAGCAGTTTTTTCCAAGAGACCCAGTACTTC,CASSFFQETQYF
.,.,TRBJ2-2,TRBV30,TGTGCCTGGAGTCCTTGGGACCAGCGCACCGGGGAGCTGTTTTTT,CAWSPWDQRTGELFF
.,.,TRBJ1-5,TRBV28,TGTGCCAGCAGTTTACTCTATCAGCCCCAGCATTTT,CASSLLYQPQHF
.,.,TRBJ2-1,TRBV2,TGTGCCAGCAGTGAACTTGGGGCGGAGGGGCACAATGAGCAGTTCTTC,CASSELGAEGHNEQFF
TRBD1,.,TRBJ2-3,TRBV28,TGTGCCAGCCTCGACGGACAGGGGGTTCCAGATACGCAGTATTTT,CASLDGQGVPDTQYF
.,medium-sized,TRBJ2-7,TRBV10-2,TGCGCCAGCAGAGGCCAATCCTACGAGCAGTACTTC,CASRGQSYEQYF
TRBD2,once,TRBJ2-1,TRBV7-9,TGTGCCACAACCCAGGCTAGCGGGTACAATGAGCAGTTCTTC,CATTQASGYNEQFF
.,many,TRBJ1-2,TRBV30,TGTGCCTGGGTCCCCGAGGGCTCTAACTATGGCTACACCTTC,CAWVPEGSNYGYTF
TRBD1,.,TRBJ1-5,TRBV18,TGTGCCAGCTCACCTGGACAGGGCGGCCAGCCCCAGCATTTT,CASSPGQGGQPQHF
.,.,TRBJ1-6,TRBV28,TGTGCCAGCAGTTTCTTAGGGGATAATTCACCCCTCCACTTT,CASSFLGDNSPLHF
TRBD2,.,TRBJ2-3,TRBV3-1/TRBV3-2,TGTGCCAGCAGCCACCCAGGGACTAGCGGGACAGATACGCAGTATTTT,CASSHPGTSGTDTQYF
TRBD1,.,TRBJ1-4,TRBV3-1/TRBV3-2,TGTGCCAGCAGCTCGCGACAGGGTATCGAAAAACTGTTTTTT,CASSSRQGIEKLFF
.,.,TRBJ2-7,TRBV7-3,TGTGCCAGCAGCGAAGCCGGGACCTTGGCCTACGAGCAGTACTTC,CASSEAGTLAYEQYF
TRBD1,.,TRBJ1-2,TRBV5-1,TGCGCCAGCAGCTTGCAGGGGGCGGCGGACTATGGCTACACCTTC,CASSLQGAADYGYTF
TRBD1,.,TRBJ1-4,TRBV14,TGTGCCAGCAGCCAAGCCACAGGGGGCGGACTGTTTTTT,CASSQATGGGLFF
.,.,TRBJ1-5,TRBV29-1,TGCAGCGTTGCCTCAGGGGACGGCAATCAGCCCCAGCATTTT,CSVASGDGNQPQHF
TRBD2,once,TRBJ2-2,TRBV10-1,TGCGCCAGCAGGAGGGACTACCTGGGGGAGCTGTTTTTT,CASRRDYLGELFF
.,few,TRBJ2-7,TRBV30,TGTGCCTGGACCCGACAGGACTCCTACGAGCAGTACTTC,CAWTRQDSYEQYF
.,.,TRBJ2-7,TRBV6-5,TGTGCCAGCAGTTACGGCGGCGGGAAGGCCCTTTACGAGCAGTACTTC,CASSYGGGKALYEQYF
TRBD2,.,TRBJ2-3,TRBV5-6,TGTGCCAGCAGCCCACGGACTAGCGGGCGCACAGATACGCAGTATTTT,CASSPRTSGRTDTQYF
TRBD1,.,TRBJ1-5,TRBV7-7,TGTGCCAGCAGCTTAAGAGCTAGGGACAGGCCACATCAGGGGAGCAATCAGCCCCAGCATTTT,CASSLRARDRPHQGSNQPQHF
TRBD2,.,TRBJ2-1,TRBV6-1,TGTGCCAGCAGTGAAAGAACGGCTAGCGGGACCGGTGAGCAGTTCTTC,CASSERTASGTGEQFF
.,.,TRBJ2-7,TRBV9,TGTGCCAGCAGCGTAGAAGGGGCGGCCTACGAGCAGTACTTC,CASSVEGAAYEQYF
.,.,TRBJ1-6,TRBV30,TGTGCCTGGAGTGACAGTAATTCACCCCTCCACTTT,CAWSDSNSPLHF
.,once,TRBJ2-1,TRBV6-5,TGTGCCAGCAGGGTCGACATCTACAATGAGCAGTTCTTC,CASRVDIYNEQFF
.,.,TRBJ1-6,TRBV30,TGTGCCTGGAGTGTAAGCAGTTCACCCCTCCACTTT,CAWSVSSSPLHF
.,.,TRBJ1-6,TRBV4-2,TGTGCCAGCAGCCAAGAAAGGCTTAATTCACCCCTCCACTTT,CASSQERLNSPLHF
.,.,TRBJ2-3,TRBV2,TGTGCCAGCAGTGCCCTGGCGACAGATACGCAGTATTTT,CASSALATDTQYF
TRBD1,once,TRBJ1-5,TRBV29-1,TGCAGCGTATCGGGACAGGGGGCCGAGCAGCCCCAGCATTTT,CSVSGQGAEQPQHF
TRBD2,.,TRBJ2-7,TRBV6-1,TGTGCCAGCAGCGAAGGACTAGGGGACTCTTACGAGCAGTACTTC,CASSEGLGDSYEQYF
.,once,TRBJ2-7,TRBV19,TGTGCCAGTAGGCCTATGCCAGCTTACGAGCAGTACTTC,CASRPMPAYEQYF
.,many,TRBJ1-4,TRBV4-1,TGCGCCAGCAGCCCTACAGGGAATGGGAATGAAAAACTGTTTTTT,CASSPTGNGNEKLFF